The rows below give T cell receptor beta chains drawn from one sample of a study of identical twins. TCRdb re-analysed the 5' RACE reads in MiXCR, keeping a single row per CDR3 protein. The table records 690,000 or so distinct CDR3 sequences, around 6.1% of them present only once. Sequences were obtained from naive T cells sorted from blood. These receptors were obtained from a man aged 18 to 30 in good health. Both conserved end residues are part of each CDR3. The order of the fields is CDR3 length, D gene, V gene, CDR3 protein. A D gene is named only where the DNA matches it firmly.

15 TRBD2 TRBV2 CASTGLTSGRYEQYF
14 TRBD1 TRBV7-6 CASSPGQGPTPLHF
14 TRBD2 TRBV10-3 CAISEGTSGYEQYF
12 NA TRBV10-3 CAISDQGRGQFF
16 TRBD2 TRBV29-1 CSVEEGGAVVGNEQFF
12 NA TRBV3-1 CASSRAAYEQYF
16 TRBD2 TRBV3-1 CASSVHGLAPFNEQFF
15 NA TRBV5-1 CASALGAIILDEQFF
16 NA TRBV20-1 CSARGQAHNSGNTIYF
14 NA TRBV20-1 CSARDTGGNQPQHF
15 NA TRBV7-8 CASSPAAVSTDTQYF
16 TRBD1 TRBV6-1 CASSRTRTGFTGELFF
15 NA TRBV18 CASSPGATTNYGYTF
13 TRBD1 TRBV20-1 CSAPPGQGFGYTF
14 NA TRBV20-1 CSARDGGASNIQYF
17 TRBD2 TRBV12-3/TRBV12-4 CASSQTWGLAGSYEQYF
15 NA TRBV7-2 CASSLVTRGDNEQFF
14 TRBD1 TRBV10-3 CAISERTGEDEQYF
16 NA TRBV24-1 CATSDFDSWGKNIQYF
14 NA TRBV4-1 CASSHSHSNQPQHF
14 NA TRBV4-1 CASSQVPGYNEQFF
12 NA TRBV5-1 CASSLNWGEQFF
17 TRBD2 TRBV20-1 CSAKGLAGVGSTDTQYF
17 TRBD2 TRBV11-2 CASSLVSGRGSYNEQFF